This T cell receptor (beta chain) was identified during a study of control samples from healthy donors and cancer patients. The method was immunoSEQ multiplex PCR; TCRdb's version includes in-frame clones alone and lacks a portion of them. The data contain around 58,000 clones, more than 95% of them singletons. Germline-derived CDR1 and CDR2 are SEHNR and FQNEAQ (reference sequence). With V trimmed by 0 bases and J by 9 bases, 7 bases remained unmatched. This CDR3 is built from 15 residues. Sequenced material: blood. The sequence came from a woman younger than 30 in good health. The chain carries TRBV7-9 and TRBJ2-1, with 8 bases lining up with TRBD1. The chain's CDR3 is CASSLAAGGAGEQFF. In DNA form, the CDR3 reads TGTGCCAGCAGCTTAGCTGCAGGGGGCGCGGGTGAGCAGTTCTTC.